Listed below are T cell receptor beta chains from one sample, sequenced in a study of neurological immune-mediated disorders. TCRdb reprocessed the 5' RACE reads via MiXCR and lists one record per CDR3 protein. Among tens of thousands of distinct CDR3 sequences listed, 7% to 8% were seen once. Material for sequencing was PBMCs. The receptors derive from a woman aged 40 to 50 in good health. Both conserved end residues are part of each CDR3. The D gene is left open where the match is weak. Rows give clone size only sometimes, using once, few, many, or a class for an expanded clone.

CASSQALVGTQYF	TGTGCCAGCAGCCAGGCCCTAGTTGGAACGCAGTATTTT	TRBV3-1	TRBJ2-3	NA	many
CSVHRRLNTEAFF	TGCAGCGTTCATCGAAGGTTGAACACTGAAGCTTTCTTT	TRBV29-1	TRBJ1-1	NA	NA
CATTGSGTEAFF	TGTGCTACCACTGGGAGTGGGACTGAAGCTTTCTTT	TRBV6-1	TRBJ1-1	NA	many
CSAQGTHEQYF	TGCAGCGCCCAGGGGACCCACGAGCAGTACTTC	TRBV29-1	TRBJ2-7	NA	many
CAISPPDRAYGYTF	TGTGCCATCAGCCCCCCCGACAGGGCTTATGGCTACACCTTC	TRBV10-3	TRBJ1-2	TRBD1	many
CASSLAVGSHNEQFF	TGCGCCAGCAGCTTGGCCGTGGGGTCGCACAATGAGCAGTTCTTC	TRBV5-1	TRBJ2-1	NA	many
CSADRETNTEAFF	TGCAGTGCCGACAGGGAGACGAACACTGAAGCTTTCTTT	TRBV20-1	TRBJ1-1	TRBD1	many
CSARDKTLDTEAFF	TGCAGTGCTAGAGATAAGACGTTGGACACTGAAGCTTTCTTT	TRBV20-1	TRBJ1-1	NA	many
CAIKPGQGVRNTEAFF	TGTGCCATCAAACCGGGACAGGGAGTTAGGAACACTGAAGCTTTCTTT	TRBV10-3	TRBJ1-1	TRBD1	many
CSVAGAENQPQHF	TGCAGCGTTGCAGGGGCAGAGAATCAGCCCCAGCATTTT	TRBV29-1	TRBJ1-5	NA	many
CATSRDPGLTTEAFF	TGTGCCACCAGCAGAGATCCAGGGTTGACGACTGAAGCTTTCTTT	TRBV15	TRBJ1-1	NA	many
CASSQGEGKGQPQHF	TGTGCCAGCAGCCAAGGCGAGGGTAAAGGCCAGCCCCAGCATTTT	TRBV4-2	TRBJ1-5	NA	many
CASSHPRTGGADTQYF	TGCGCCAGCAGCCATCCCCGGACAGGGGGAGCAGATACGCAGTATTTT	TRBV4-1	TRBJ2-3	TRBD1	many
CASSLSQDRGNEQFF	TGTGCCAGCAGCCTATCCCAGGACAGGGGGAATGAGCAGTTCTTC	TRBV6-2/TRBV6-3	TRBJ2-1	TRBD1	few
CASSEWNGQGGGSYEQYF	TGCGCCAGCAGTGAGTGGAATGGGCAGGGTGGAGGCTCCTACGAGCAGTACTTC	TRBV10-1	TRBJ2-7	NA	many
CASSPIAGLNTEAFF	TGTGCCAGCAGTCCGATAGCAGGGTTGAACACTGAAGCTTTCTTT	TRBV12-3/TRBV12-4	TRBJ1-1	NA	many
CASRRGLAGTDTQYF	TGTGCCAGCAGGCGGGGACTAGCGGGCACAGATACGCAGTATTTT	TRBV6-5	TRBJ2-3	TRBD2	many
CASSSGLDFGTQYF	TGTGCCAGCAGCTCGGGACTCGACTTCGGGACCCAGTACTTC	TRBV7-6	TRBJ2-5	NA	medium-sized
CASSEQTGLVYF	TGTGCCAGCAGTGAGCAGACAGGCCTAGTGTACTTC	TRBV2	TRBJ2-7	NA	many
CSAPGQGNYGYTF	TGCAGTGCACCGGGACAGGGGAACTATGGCTACACCTTC	TRBV20-1	TRBJ1-2	TRBD1	many
CASSRTGKKDEQYF	TGTGCCAGCTCTAGGACAGGGAAGAAGGACGAGCAGTACTTC	TRBV21-1	TRBJ2-7	NA	NA
CSARESWETQYF	TGCAGTGCTAGAGAATCGTGGGAGACCCAGTACTTC	TRBV20-1	TRBJ2-5	NA	many
CSAGGQGRAEAFF	TGCAGTGCTGGGGGACAGGGGAGAGCTGAAGCTTTCTTT	TRBV20-1	TRBJ1-1	TRBD1	many
CASSGGRERYF	TGTGCCAGCAGCGGGGGCAGAGAACGGTATTTT	TRBV3-1	TRBJ1-3	NA	many
CASSLGRGGHEQFF	TGTGCCAGCAGCTTAGGGCGGGGGGGCCATGAGCAGTTCTTC	TRBV7-2	TRBJ2-1	TRBD2	many
CASGAVNTDTQYF	TGTGCCAGCGGGGCTGTTAACACAGATACGCAGTATTTT	TRBV27	TRBJ2-3	NA	many
CASKGSSYEQYF	TGTGCCAGCAAGGGGAGCTCCTACGAGCAGTACTTC	TRBV6-2/TRBV6-3	TRBJ2-7	NA	many
CSRAGGGQETQYF	TGCAGCCGAGCGGGGGGGGGGCAAGAGACCCAGTACTTC	TRBV20-1	TRBJ2-5	TRBD2	many
CASSPRGFNQPQHF	TGTGCCAGCAGCCCCCGGGGGTTCAATCAGCCCCAGCATTTT	TRBV7-2	TRBJ1-5	NA	many
CASSLLAGNEQFF	TGTGCCAGCAGTTTACTAGCGGGGAATGAGCAGTTCTTC	TRBV12-3/TRBV12-4	TRBJ2-1	TRBD2	many
CASSLLGFDNEQFF	TGCGCCAGCAGCCTTTTGGGCTTCGACAATGAGCAGTTCTTC	TRBV4-1	TRBJ2-1	NA	many
CASSLVGTGVNEKLFF	TGCGCCAGCAGCTTGGTGGGGACAGGGGTTAATGAAAAACTGTTTTTT	TRBV5-1	TRBJ1-4	TRBD1	many
CASSYGGMGTEAFF	TGTGCCAGCAGTTACGGGGGAATGGGCACTGAAGCTTTCTTT	TRBV6-5	TRBJ1-1	NA	many
CASSYARASYEQYF	TGTGCCAGCAGTTACGCACGGGCCTCCTACGAGCAGTACTTC	TRBV6-5	TRBJ2-7	NA	many
CSVEMGGANTGELFF	TGCAGCGTTGAAATGGGGGGGGCGAACACCGGGGAGCTGTTTTTT	TRBV29-1	TRBJ2-2	TRBD2	few
CASSLGQLPSTDTQYF	TGTGCCAGCAGCTTGGGACAGCTACCTAGCACAGATACGCAGTATTTT	TRBV5-8	TRBJ2-3	NA	many
CAISRTSQGSTVTDTQYF	TGTGCCATCAGCAGAACCTCCCAGGGGAGCACGGTAACAGATACGCAGTATTTT	TRBV10-3	TRBJ2-3	NA	many
CASSPSGTDNEQFF	TGTGCCAGCAGCCCTAGTGGGACTGACAATGAGCAGTTCTTC	TRBV9	TRBJ2-1	NA	many
CASSLDRYNEQFF	TGTGCCAGCAGCTTAGACAGGTACAATGAGCAGTTCTTC	TRBV11-2	TRBJ2-1	NA	many
CASSQVASGFSLYEQYF	TGTGCCAGCAGCCAAGTGGCTAGCGGGTTTTCCCTCTACGAGCAGTACTTC	TRBV14	TRBJ2-7	TRBD2	many
CASSQGDRYTEAFF	TGCGCCAGCAGCCAGGGAGACAGGTACACTGAAGCTTTCTTT	TRBV4-1	TRBJ1-1	NA	many
CASSYATGVGEKLFF	TGTGCCAGCAGTTACGCGACAGGGGTGGGCGAAAAACTGTTTTTT	TRBV6-5	TRBJ1-4	TRBD1	many
CASSLASGASTDTQYF	TGCGCCAGCAGCTTGGCCTCCGGAGCTAGCACAGATACGCAGTATTTT	TRBV5-1	TRBJ2-3	NA	many
CASSPGLAGGLSYYEQSF	TGTGCCAGCAGCCCAGGACTAGCGGGAGGATTGTCCTACTATGAGCAGTCCTTC	TRBV11-2	TRBJ2-1	TRBD2	NA
CASSLRGARETQYF	TGTGCCAGCAGCTTAAGGGGGGCCCGAGAGACCCAGTACTTC	TRBV7-2	TRBJ2-5	NA	many
CASSQVGTAPTNEKLFF	TGTGCCAGCAGCCAAGTGGGGACAGCTCCAACTAATGAAAAACTGTTTTTT	TRBV3-1	TRBJ1-4	TRBD1	many
CSVERGLQETQYF	TGCAGCGTTGAAAGGGGGCTCCAAGAGACCCAGTACTTC	TRBV29-1	TRBJ2-5	TRBD1	many
CSATYAGRGNTEAFF	TGCAGTGCTACTTACGCTGGACGGGGGAACACTGAAGCTTTCTTT	TRBV20-1	TRBJ1-1	NA	many
CASRIPSGTVYEQYF	TGTGCCAGCAGGATCCCCTCCGGGACGGTCTACGAGCAGTACTTC	TRBV28	TRBJ2-7	NA	many
CSAGQGNTGELFF	TGCAGTGCTGGACAGGGGAACACCGGGGAGCTGTTTTTT	TRBV20-1	TRBJ2-2	TRBD1	NA
CASSQGGGQETQYF	TGTGCCAGCAGCCAAGGGGGGGGACAAGAGACCCAGTACTTC	TRBV7-2	TRBJ2-5	NA	many
CASSHGTGGSEQFF	TGTGCCAGCAGCCACGGGACAGGGGGCAGTGAGCAGTTCTTC	TRBV5-5	TRBJ2-1	TRBD1	many
CASSPTGVQNIQYF	TGTGCCAGCAGTCCAACAGGGGTCCAAAACATTCAGTACTTC	TRBV12-3/TRBV12-4	TRBJ2-4	TRBD1	NA
CASSGDSYGELFF	TGTGCCAGCAGCGGGGACAGCTACGGGGAGCTGTTTTTT	TRBV5-6	TRBJ2-2	TRBD1	many
CSCGARTTDTQYF	TGCAGCTGTGGGGCCCGCACCACAGATACGCAGTATTTT	TRBV29-1	TRBJ2-3	NA	many